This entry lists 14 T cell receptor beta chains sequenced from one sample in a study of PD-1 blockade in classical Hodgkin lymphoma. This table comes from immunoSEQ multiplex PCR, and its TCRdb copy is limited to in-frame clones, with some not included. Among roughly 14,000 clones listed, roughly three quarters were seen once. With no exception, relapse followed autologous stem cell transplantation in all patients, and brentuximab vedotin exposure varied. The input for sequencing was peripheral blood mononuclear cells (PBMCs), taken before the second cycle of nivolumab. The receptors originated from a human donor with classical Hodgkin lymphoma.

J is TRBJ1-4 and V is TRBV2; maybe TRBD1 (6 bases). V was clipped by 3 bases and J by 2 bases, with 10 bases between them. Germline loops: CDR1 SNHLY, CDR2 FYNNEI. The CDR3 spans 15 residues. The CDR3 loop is CASSDEGGTNEKLFF. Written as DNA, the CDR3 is TGTGCCAGCAGTGATGAGGGGGGCACTAATGAAAAACTGTTTTTT.

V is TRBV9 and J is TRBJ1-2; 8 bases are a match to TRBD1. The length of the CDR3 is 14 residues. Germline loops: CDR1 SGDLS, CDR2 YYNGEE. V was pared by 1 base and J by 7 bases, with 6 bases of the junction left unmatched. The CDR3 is CASSVTRTGFGYTF. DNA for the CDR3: TGTGCCAGCAGCGTAACTAGGACAGGGTTTGGCTACACCTTC. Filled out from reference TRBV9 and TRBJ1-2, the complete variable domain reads DSGVTQTPKHLITATGQRVTLRCSPRSGDLSVYWYQQSLDQGLQFLIQYYNGEERAKGNILERFSAQQFPDLHSELNLSSLELGDSALYFCASSVTRTGFGYTFGSGTRLTVV.

The CDR3 region is CASSVLYNEQFF. The CDR3 coding sequence is TGTGCCAGCAGTGTCCTTTACAATGAGCAGTTCTTC. The chain combines TRBV6-4 with TRBJ2-1; D not certain. Trimming pared 4 bases from V and 4 bases from J, leaving 5 bases between. Germline V lookup: CDR1 MRHNA, CDR2 SNTAGT. This CDR3 spans 12 amino acids.

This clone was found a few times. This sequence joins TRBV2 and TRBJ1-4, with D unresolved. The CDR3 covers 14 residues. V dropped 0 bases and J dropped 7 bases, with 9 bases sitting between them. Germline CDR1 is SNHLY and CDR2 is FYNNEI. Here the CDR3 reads CASSEALGGEKLFF. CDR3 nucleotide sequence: TGTGCCAGCAGTGAAGCTTTGGGAGGTGAAAAACTGTTTTTT.

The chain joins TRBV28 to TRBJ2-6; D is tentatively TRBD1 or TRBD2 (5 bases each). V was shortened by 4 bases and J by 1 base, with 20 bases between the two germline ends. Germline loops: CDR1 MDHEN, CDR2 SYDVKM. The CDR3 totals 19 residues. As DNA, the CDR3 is TGTGCCAGCAGTTGGCTAGGGGACCTCTGGAAGTCTGGGGCCAACGTCCTGACTTTC. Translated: CASSWLGDLWKSGANVLTF.

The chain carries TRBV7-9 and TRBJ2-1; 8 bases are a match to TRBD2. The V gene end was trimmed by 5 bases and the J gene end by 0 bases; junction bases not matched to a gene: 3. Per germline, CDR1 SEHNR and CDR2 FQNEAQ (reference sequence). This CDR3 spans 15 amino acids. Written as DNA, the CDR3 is TGTGCCAGCAGCCTTAGCGGGGCCTCCTACAATGAGCAGTTCTTC. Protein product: CASSLSGASYNEQFF.

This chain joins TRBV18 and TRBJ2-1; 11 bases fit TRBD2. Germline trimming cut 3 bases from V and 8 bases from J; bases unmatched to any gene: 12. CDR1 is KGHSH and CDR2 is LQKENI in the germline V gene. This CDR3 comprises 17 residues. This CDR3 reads CASSPRGSGGAMYEQFF. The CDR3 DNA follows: TGTGCCAGCTCACCCCGGGGTAGCGGGGGGGCCATGTATGAGCAGTTCTTC.

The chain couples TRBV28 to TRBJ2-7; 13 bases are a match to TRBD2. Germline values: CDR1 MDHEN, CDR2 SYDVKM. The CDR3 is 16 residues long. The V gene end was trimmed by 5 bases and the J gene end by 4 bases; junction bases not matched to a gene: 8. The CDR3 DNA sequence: TGTGCCAGCAGTGGAGGGACTAGCGGGGTCCGGTACGAGCAGTACTTC. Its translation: CASSGGTSGVRYEQYF.

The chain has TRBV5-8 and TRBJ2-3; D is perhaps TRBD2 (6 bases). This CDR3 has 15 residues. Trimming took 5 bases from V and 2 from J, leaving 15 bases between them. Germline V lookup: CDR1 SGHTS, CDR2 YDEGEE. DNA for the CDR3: TGTGCCAGCAGGTCTATACGGGGGATCACAGATACGCAGTATTTT. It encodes CASRSIRGITDTQYF.

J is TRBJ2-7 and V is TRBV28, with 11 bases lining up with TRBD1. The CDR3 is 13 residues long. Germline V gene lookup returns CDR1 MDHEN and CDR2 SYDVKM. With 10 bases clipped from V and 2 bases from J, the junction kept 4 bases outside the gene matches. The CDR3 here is CATSGQGAYEQYF. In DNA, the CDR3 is TGTGCCACCTCGGGACAGGGGGCCTACGAGCAGTACTTC.

In DNA form, the CDR3 reads TGTGCCAGCAGTGGGTACTACGAGCAGTACTTC. Its translation: CASSGYYEQYF. The rearrangement joins TRBV28 to TRBJ2-7; D ambiguous. Germline V gene sequence: CDR1 MDHEN, CDR2 SYDVKM. V was cut by 5 bases and J by 3 bases, with 5 bases left in between. The length of the CDR3 is 11 residues. Supplemented by reference TRBV28 and TRBJ2-7, the full variable domain reads DVKVTQSSRYLVKRTGEKVFLECVQDMDHENMFWYRQDPGLGLRLIYFSYDVKMKEKGDIPEGYSVSREKKERFSLILESASTNQTSMYLCASSGYYEQYFGPGTRLTVT.

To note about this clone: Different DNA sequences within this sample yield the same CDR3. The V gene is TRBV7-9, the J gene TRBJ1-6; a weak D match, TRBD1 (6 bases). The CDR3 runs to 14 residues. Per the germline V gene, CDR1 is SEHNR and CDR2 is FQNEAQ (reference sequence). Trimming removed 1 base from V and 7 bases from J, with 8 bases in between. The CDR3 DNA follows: TGTGCCAGCAGCTTAGGGACAGAAAATTCACCCCTCCACTTT. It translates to CASSLGTENSPLHF.

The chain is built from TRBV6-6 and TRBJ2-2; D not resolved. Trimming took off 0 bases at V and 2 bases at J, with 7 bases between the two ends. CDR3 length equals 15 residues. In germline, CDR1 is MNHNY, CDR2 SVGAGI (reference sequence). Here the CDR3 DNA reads TGTGCCAGCAGTTACTCATCCCCAAACACCGGGGAGCTGTTTTTT. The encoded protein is CASSYSSPNTGELFF.

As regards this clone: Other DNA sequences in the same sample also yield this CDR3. CDR3 coding DNA: TGCAGCGTGGGGGATGCTGGCACCGAAGCTTTCTTT. This sequence encodes CSVGDAGTEAFF. The J gene is TRBJ1-1, the V gene TRBV29-1; perhaps TRBD1 as D (5 bases). This CDR3 region has 12 residues. V lost 6 bases to trimming and J lost 8 bases, with 16 bases between them. Germline V gives CDR1 SQVTM, CDR2 ANQGSEA.